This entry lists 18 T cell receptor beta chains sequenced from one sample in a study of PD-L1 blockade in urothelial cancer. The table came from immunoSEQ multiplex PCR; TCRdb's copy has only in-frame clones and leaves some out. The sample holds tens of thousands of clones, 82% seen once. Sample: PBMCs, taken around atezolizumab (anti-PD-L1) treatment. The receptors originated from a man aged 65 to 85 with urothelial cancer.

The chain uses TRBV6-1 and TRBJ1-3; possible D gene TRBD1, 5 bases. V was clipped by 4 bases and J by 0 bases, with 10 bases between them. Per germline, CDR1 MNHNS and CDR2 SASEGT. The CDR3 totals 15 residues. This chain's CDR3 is CASSATAYSGNTIYF. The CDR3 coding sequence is TGTGCCAGCAGTGCGACAGCATACTCTGGAAACACCATATATTTT.

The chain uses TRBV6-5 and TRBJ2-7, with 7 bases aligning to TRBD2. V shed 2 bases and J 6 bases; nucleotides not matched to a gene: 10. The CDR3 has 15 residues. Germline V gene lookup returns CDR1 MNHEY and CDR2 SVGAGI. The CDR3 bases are TGTGCCAGCAGTTACGGGGGGACCCCGGGGGGCGAGCAGTACTTC. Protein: CASSYGGTPGGEQYF.

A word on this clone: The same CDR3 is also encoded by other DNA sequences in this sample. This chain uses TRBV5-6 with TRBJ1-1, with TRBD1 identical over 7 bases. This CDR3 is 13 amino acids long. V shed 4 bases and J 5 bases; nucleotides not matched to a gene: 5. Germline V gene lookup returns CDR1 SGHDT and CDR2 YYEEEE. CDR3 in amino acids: CASSLGGGTEAFF. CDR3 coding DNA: TGTGCCAGCAGCCTAGGGGGCGGGACTGAAGCTTTCTTT.

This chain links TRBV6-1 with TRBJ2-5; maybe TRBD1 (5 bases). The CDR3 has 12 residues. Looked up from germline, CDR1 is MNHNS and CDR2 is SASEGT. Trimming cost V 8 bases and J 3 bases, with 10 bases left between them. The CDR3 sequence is CASGGAEETQYF. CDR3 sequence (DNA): TGTGCCAGCGGTGGGGCTGAAGAGACCCAGTACTTC.

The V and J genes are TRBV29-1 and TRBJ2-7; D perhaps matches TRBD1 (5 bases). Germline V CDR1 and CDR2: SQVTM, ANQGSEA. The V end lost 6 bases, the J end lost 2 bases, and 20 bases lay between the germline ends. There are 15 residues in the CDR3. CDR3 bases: TGCAGCGTCCTAACAGGCACAGGCGAAGCCTACGAGCAGTACTTC. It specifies CSVLTGTGEAYEQYF.

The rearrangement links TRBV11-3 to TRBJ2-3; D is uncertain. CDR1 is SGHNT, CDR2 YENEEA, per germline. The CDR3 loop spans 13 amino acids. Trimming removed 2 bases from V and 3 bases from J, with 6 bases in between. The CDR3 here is CASSLLATDTQYF. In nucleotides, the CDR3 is TGTGCCAGCAGCTTACTGGCAACAGATACGCAGTATTTT.

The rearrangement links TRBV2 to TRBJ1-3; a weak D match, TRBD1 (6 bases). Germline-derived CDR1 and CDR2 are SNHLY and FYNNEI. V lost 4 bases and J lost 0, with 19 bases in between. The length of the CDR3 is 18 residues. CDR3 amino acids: CASSVGGRTVASGNTIYF. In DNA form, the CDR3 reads TGTGCCAGCAGTGTAGGGGGAAGGACAGTTGCCTCTGGAAACACCATATATTTT.

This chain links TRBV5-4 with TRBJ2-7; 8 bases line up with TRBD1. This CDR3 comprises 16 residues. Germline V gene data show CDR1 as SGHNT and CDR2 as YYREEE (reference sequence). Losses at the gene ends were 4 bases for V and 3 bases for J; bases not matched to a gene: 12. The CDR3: CASSDRTGGYHYEQYF. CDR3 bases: TGTGCCAGCAGCGACCGTACAGGGGGGTATCACTACGAGCAGTACTTC.

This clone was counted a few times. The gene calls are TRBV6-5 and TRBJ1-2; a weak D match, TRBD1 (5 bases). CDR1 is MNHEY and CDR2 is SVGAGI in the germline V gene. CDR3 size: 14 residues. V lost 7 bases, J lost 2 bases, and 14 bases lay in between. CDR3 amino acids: CASTRGGVNYGYTF. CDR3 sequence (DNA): TGTGCCAGCACCCGGGGGGGAGTGAACTATGGCTACACCTTC.

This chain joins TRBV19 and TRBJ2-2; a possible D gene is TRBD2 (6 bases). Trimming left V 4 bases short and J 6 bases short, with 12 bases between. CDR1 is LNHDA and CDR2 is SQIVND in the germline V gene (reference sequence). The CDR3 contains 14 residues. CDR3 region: CASSSSGGAGELFF. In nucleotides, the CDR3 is TGTGCCAGTAGTAGTAGCGGAGGGGCCGGGGAGCTGTTTTTT.

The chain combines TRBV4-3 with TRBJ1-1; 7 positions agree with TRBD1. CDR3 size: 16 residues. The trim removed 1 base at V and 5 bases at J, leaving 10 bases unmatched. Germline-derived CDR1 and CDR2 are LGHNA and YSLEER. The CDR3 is CASSQGTRGEGTEAFF. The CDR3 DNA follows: TGCGCCAGCAGCCAAGGAACCAGGGGGGAAGGTACTGAAGCTTTCTTT.

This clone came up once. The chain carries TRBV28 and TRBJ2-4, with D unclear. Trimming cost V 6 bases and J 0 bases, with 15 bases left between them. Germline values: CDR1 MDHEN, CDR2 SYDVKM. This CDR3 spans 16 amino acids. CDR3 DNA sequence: TGTGCCAGCAGCCCGACCCCGGGTCTAGCCAAAAACATTCAGTACTTC. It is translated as CASSPTPGLAKNIQYF. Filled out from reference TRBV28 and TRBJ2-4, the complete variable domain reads DVKVTQSSRYLVKRTGEKVFLECVQDMDHENMFWYRQDPGLGLRLIYFSYDVKMKEKGDIPEGYSVSREKKERFSLILESASTNQTSMYLCASSPTPGLAKNIQYFGAGTRLSVL.

DNA for the CDR3: TGTGCCTGGCTGGGACAGGGGGCATGGAATGAGCAGTTCTTC. Its translation: CAWLGQGAWNEQFF. This chain links TRBV30 with TRBJ2-1, with TRBD1 matching over 12 bases. Germline V gives CDR1 GTSNPN, CDR2 SVGIG (reference sequence). V gave up 5 bases and J gave up 7 bases; unmatched junction bases: 6. The CDR3 consists of 14 residues.

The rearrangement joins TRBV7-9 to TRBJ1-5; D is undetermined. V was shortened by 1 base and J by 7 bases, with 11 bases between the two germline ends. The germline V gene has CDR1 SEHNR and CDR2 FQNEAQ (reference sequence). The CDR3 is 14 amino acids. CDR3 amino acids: CASSLGTGNQPQHF. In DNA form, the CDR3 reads TGTGCCAGCAGCTTAGGGACGGGGAACCAGCCCCAGCATTTT.

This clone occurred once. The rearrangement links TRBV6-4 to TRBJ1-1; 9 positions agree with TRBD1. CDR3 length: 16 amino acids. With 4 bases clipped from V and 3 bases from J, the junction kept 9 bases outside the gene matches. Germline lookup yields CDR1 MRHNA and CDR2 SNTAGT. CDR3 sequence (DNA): TGTGCCAGCAGTGCCGGGACAGGGCTTAGGGACACTGAAGCTTTCTTT. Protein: CASSAGTGLRDTEAFF.

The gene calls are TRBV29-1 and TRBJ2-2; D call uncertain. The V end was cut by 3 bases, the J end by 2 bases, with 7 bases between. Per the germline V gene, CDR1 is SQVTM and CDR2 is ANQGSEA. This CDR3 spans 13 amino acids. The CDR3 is CSVDADNTGELFF. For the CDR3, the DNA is TGCAGCGTTGATGCGGATAACACCGGGGAGCTGTTTTTT.

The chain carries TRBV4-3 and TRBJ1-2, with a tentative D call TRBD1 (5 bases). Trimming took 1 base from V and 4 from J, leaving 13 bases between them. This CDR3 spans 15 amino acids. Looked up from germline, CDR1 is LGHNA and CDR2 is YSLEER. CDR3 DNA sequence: TGCGCCAGCAGCCAAGGTCAGGGTTCGGGCTATGGCTACACCTTC. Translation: CASSQGQGSGYGYTF.

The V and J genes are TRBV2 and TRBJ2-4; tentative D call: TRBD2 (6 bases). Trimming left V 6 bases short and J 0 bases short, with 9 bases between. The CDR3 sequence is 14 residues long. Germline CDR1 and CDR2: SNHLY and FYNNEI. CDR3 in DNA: TGTGCCAGCAGGGGGGGAGCAGCCAAAAACATTCAGTACTTC. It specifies CASRGGAAKNIQYF.